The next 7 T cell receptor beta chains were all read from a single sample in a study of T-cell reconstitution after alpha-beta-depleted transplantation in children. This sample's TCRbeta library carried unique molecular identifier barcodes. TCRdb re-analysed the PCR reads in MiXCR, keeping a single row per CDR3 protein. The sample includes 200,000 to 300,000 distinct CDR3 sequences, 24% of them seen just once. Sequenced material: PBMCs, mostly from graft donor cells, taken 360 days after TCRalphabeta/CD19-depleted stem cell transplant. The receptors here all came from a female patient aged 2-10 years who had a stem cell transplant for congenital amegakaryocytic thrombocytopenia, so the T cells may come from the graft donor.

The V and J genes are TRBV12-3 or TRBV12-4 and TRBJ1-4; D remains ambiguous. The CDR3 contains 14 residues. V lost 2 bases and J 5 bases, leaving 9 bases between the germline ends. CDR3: CASSLFTVNEKLFF. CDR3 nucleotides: TGTGCCAGCAGTTTATTTACCGTCAATGAAAAACTGTTTTTT.

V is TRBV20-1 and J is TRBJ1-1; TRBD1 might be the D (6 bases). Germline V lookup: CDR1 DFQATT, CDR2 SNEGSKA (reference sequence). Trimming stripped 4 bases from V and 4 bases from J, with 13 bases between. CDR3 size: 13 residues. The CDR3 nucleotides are TGCAGTGCTACGGGGGGGCAGGTCACTGAAGCTTTCTTT. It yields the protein CSATGGQVTEAFF.

As DNA, the CDR3 is TGCGCCAGCAGCTTGAATCTAGGAGAGACCCAGTACTTC. The encoded protein is CASSLNLGETQYF. The chain couples TRBV5-1 to TRBJ2-5, with D uncertain. Germline CDR1 and CDR2: SGHRS and YFSETQ. This CDR3 is 13 amino acids long. Trimming pared 1 base from V and 4 bases from J, leaving 8 bases between.

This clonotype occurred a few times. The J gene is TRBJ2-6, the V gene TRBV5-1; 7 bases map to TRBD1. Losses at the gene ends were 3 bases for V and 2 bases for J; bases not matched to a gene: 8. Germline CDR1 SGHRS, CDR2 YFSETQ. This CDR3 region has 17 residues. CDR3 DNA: TGCGCCAGCAGCTACGTTACAGGGGAAACTGGGGCCAACGTCCTGACTTTC. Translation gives CASSYVTGETGANVLTF.

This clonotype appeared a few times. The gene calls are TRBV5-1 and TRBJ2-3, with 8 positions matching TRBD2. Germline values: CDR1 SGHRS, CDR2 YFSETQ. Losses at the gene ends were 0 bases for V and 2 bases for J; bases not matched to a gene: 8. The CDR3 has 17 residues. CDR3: CASSLVGSGVSTDTQYF. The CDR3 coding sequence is TGCGCCAGCAGCTTGGTCGGTAGCGGGGTGTCCACAGATACGCAGTATTTT.

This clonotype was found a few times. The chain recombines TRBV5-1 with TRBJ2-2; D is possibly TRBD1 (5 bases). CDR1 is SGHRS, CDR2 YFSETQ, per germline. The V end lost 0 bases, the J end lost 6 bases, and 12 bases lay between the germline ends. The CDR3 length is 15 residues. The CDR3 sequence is CASSLEGVTAGELFF. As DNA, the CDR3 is TGCGCCAGCAGCTTGGAAGGGGTAACCGCCGGGGAGCTGTTTTTT.

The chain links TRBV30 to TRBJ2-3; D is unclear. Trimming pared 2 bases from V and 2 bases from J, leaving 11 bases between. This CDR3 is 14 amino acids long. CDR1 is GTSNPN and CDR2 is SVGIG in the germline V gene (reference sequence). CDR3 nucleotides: TGTGCCTGGAGTCACGGCTTATTCACAGATACGCAGTATTTT. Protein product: CAWSHGLFTDTQYF.